This T cell receptor beta chain is from a study of blood T cell repertoires in COVID-19. Study-level information: COVID-19 samples from acute and convalescent phases originated in the United States, Italy and Spain. T cells, B-cell-depleted T cells, or PBMCs provided the cDNA or gDNA that served as material.

Trimming stripped 0 bases from V and 4 bases from J, with 9 bases between. CDR3 length: 15 residues. CDR1 is MGHDK, CDR2 SYGVNS, per germline. Authors' processing steps: Scientists estimated how many nucleated cells there were by amplifying reference gene primers. This table comes from immunoSEQ multiplex PCR, and its TCRdb copy is limited to in-frame clones, with some not included. D and trimming were read from the DNA, whereas the V and J calls and clone size are those reported in that table. The table includes fewer than 350,000 clones, around four fifths detected once. Sequenced: peripheral blood. The sequence derives from a woman aged 45-60 years with active or convalescent COVID-19. The gene calls are TRBV25-1 and TRBJ1-4; D may be TRBD1 (6 bases). The chain's CDR3 is CASSEYDRINEKLFF. In DNA form, the CDR3 reads TGTGCCAGCAGTGAATATGACAGGATTAATGAAAAACTGTTTTTT.